This entry concerns a single T cell receptor beta chain. The clone's antigen remains unknown. No qualities accompany the bases; no much larger clone lies one base away. The CDR3 regions of human TCRbeta chains were analyzed by immunosequencing. The source study handled its data this way. TCRs in the repertoires were matched against a reference library of SARS-CoV-2-specific TCRs that had been generated with the MIRA antigen-specificity platform. Breadth was defined as the fraction of unique TCRs that were SARS-CoV-2-associated, and depth was defined as the fraction of total T cells that were SARS-CoV-2-associated. Using the MIRA data, each spike-specific TCR was mapped to the spike region that the TCR reacts to and placed in a CD4 or CD8 class. Log10-transformed breadth and depth values were compared by one-way ANOVA with Sidak's multiple comparisons tests. The table comes from immuneACCESS by way of TCRdb, which keeps in-frame sequences with V and J called. Part of the clones is missing from these tables; in studies checked, under half for an unresolved V gene and the rest for unknown reasons. From that table come the V and J calls and clone size; the DNA was used to work out D and trimming. This sample holds about 130,000 clones; around nine tenths were observed only once. The top ten clones comprise 1.9% of the sample.

The data originate from a study of T cell responses to AZD1222 COVID-19 vaccine (dated by TCRdb to about 2021). Broadly, across the study: AZD1222 recipients given second doses at about 4 weeks or at about 12 weeks were pooled, since spike-specific TCR depth and breadth were not found to differ between the two schedules. A total of 230 to 250 trial participants underwent TCR sequencing, of whom around 210 had received two doses of AZD1222 and about 26 had received two doses of the MenACWY control vaccine. Trial participants were enrolled into age subgroups of 18-55, 56-69 and 70-plus years, which contained approximately 150, 28 and 58 TCR-sequenced participants, respectively.

The paper's findings and limits, for the study overall: Conclusions about previously exposed vaccinees were limited because only five to seven AZD1222 recipients were SARS-CoV-2 seropositive at baseline. Because no samples from the day 14 peak response were available, repertoires could be characterized only after the peak T cell response. The 56-69-year group was small, and its depth increase did not reach significance, likely because of low power. The vaccine-associated CD4 TCRs covered the entire spike protein, and the dominant responses fell in regions 160-218 and 743-854. Most participants were white British and females outnumbered males, and the authors suggested that clonal diversity may have been underestimated. Nearly half of unique spike-specific TCRs reportedly recognized epitopes outside regions mutated in the B.1.351 and B.1.1.7 variants. After two AZD1222 doses, both the breadth and the depth of spike-specific TCRs were significantly higher than at day 0 and than in MenACWY recipients.

The CDR3, from cysteine to phenylalanine, totals 12 residues. Of the read, only the CDR3 DNA is kept; its 36 bases are in frame from base 1. V and J are truncated by 7 bases and 5 bases respectively, leaving an intervening sequence of 8 bases. The germline V gene encodes CDR1 MGHDK and CDR2 SYGVNS. The time point label for this specimen denotes: baseline before first vaccination. Vaccinee samples were obtained from the UK trials COV001 and COV002, which included a single-blind randomized controlled phase 2/3 trial of AZD1222 (ChAdOx1 nCoV-19) in healthy adults. Trial participant PBMC samples were collected at day 0 and day 28 after the second dose for TCRbeta chain sequencing.

Material: peripheral blood, obtained on day 0 of AZD1222 vaccination. The chain joins TRBV25-1 to TRBJ1-4, with the D gene too uncertain to name. This clonotype originated in an adult in good health. The CDR3 is CASTRVNEKLFF. The DNA sequence reads TGTGCCAGCACCAGAGTAAATGAAAAACTGTTTTTT.